This T cell receptor beta chain was identified during a study of T cell repertoires in cytomegalovirus infection (dated by TCRdb to about 2019). About the investigation overall: Recently identified HLA-C-restricted CMV epitopes, whose presentation resists viral immunomodulation, were targeted by peptide stimulations together with well-studied HLA-B-restricted epitopes. The HLA type of each donor mattered for the analysis, because public TCR beta signatures pointed to carriage of CMV infection along with the matching HLA type. The study at large found these results: The ex vivo response was dominated by HLA-C-restricted CMV-specific TCR beta clonotypes, which also provided the single most frequent clonotype in two of eight donors. In both this cohort and an independent cohort of over 350 donors, the cumulative frequency of public TCR beta family members distinguished carriers of CMV infection plus the relevant HLA type.

According to the study, the label for this sample's treatment or condition signals: in vitro stimulation with specific CMV peptide epitopes to enrich CMV-specific T cells. Sequenced using an Illumina HiSeq 1500. TCRdb took the public reads, trimmed them with fastp at Q25, ran MiXCR for clone calling and kept in-frame beta chains. Every distinct CDR3 protein forms one entry, paired with its most common genes and DNA. The sample table holds some 500,000 distinct CDR3 sequences, of which approximately 40% were seen once. Jointly, the top ten make up more than 40% of the sample. As to this clonotype: Its antigen is not yet known. Qualities for individual bases were not recorded, and no much larger clone is one base off.

Sequencing used cultured PBMCs, obtained from culture after CMV antigen stimulation. This clonotype was sampled from a human donor in good health (CMV status not recorded). Some clones in this sample may be carry-over from other donors' samples.

The nucleotide sequence is given as TGTGCCAGCAGCCGTAGACTAGCGGGGGGCCTTACCTACGAGCAGTACTTC. This is translated as CASSRRLAGGLTYEQYF. The sequence is built from TRBV4-2 and TRBJ2-7, with 13 bases aligning to TRBD2. CDR1 and CDR2 (LGHNA, YNFKEQ) derive from the germline V gene. The CDR3, from cysteine to phenylalanine, totals 17 residues. Left in the record is the CDR3 DNA by itself, 51 bases read in frame from the first base. Trimming leaves V shorter by 4 bases and J shorter by 2 bases, with the junction holding 8 bases beyond the gene matches.